Listed here is a single TCR beta chain. What it recognizes is unknown. This specimen belongs to a study of cytomegalovirus exposure and HLA in healthy donors. General study points: There were some 150 TCR beta chains listed as cytomegalovirus-associated.

Sequencing was performed with immunoSEQ multiplex PCR; in TCRdb, only in-frame clones are kept and a portion is missing. The repertoire holds fewer than 400,000 clones, roughly 90% seen once, with about 0.8% in the top ten. V was trimmed by 7 bases and J by 2 bases, leaving 15 bases between them. The CDR3 is 15 residues long. Germline V lookup: CDR1 MNHEY, CDR2 SVGAGI. Sequenced: PBMCs. J is TRBJ2-1 and V is TRBV6-5; D may be TRBD2 (6 bases). This clonotype originated in a woman aged 18-29 years in good health and CMV-seronegative. CDR3 DNA sequence: TGTGCCAGCACCTACGGCGCGGGGCCCTACAATGAGCAGTTCTTC. Translating it yields CASTYGAGPYNEQFF.